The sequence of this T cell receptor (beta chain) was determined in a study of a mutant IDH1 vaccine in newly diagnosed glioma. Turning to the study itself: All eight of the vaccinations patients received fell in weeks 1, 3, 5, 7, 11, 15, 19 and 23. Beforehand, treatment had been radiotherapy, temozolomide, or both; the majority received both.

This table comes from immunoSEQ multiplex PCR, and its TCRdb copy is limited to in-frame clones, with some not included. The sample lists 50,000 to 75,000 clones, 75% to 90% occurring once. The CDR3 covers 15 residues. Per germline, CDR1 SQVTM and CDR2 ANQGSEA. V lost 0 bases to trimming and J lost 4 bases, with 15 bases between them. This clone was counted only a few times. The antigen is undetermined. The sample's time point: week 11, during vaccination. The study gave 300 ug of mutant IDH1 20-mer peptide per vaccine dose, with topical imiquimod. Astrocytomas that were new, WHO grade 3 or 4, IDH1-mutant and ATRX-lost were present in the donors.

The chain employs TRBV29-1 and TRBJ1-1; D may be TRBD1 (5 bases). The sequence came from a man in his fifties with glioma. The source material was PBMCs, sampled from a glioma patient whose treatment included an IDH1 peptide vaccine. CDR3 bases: TGCAGCGTTGAAGACACCGCAGCAGGGAGCACTGAAGCTTTCTTT. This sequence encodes CSVEDTAAGSTEAFF.